The clone carrying this TCR beta chain was observed many times. No DNA is shown, since the ends of the CDR3 on it are uncertain; the CDR3 is the one TCRdb lists. The source of the sample is a study of CD8+CD57+ T cells in acquired aplastic anemia. Across the whole study: Sequencing produced an average of around 11 million reads per healthy donor for CD4+ cells.

Profiles of TCR beta VDJ and CDR3 were generated from a genomic DNA template. Via MiXCR, TCRdb re-called the reads, giving one row per CDR3 protein. The repertoire consists of 75,000 to 90,000 distinct CDR3 sequences, with under 50% occurring once and the leading ten covering 60% to 75%. The CDR3 spans 14 amino acids, including both terminal residues. Per the germline V gene, CDR1 is MNHEY and CDR2 is SMNVEV (reference sequence). V is TRBV27 and J is TRBJ2-7; no DNA check was done on the table's D call, TRBD2. Sequenced material: sorted CD4+, CD8+, or CD8+CD57+ T cells (not recorded which) from PBMCs. This TCR was sampled from a human donor in good health, serving as a control. CDR3 sequence: CASSSSSGSYEQYF.